This entry is about one T cell receptor beta chain. V dropped 4 bases and J dropped 10 bases, with 16 bases sitting between them. In germline, CDR1 is LGHDT, CDR2 YNNKEL (reference sequence). This CDR3 region has 13 residues. This entry comes from a study of control samples from healthy donors and cancer patients. The assay was immunoSEQ multiplex PCR, and TCRdb's table has in-frame clones only and misses some. The sample shows around 110,000 clones, about 93% of them seen only once. The source of this sequence is a man aged 25-40 years in good health. V gene TRBV3-1 (or the pseudogene TRBV3-2) combines with J gene TRBJ1-1, with a tentative D call TRBD1 (5 bases). Sample: blood. The DNA for the CDR3 is TGTGCCAGCAGCCCCAGGGCCTCCCGGGGAGCTTTCTTT. Its translation is CASSPRASRGAFF.